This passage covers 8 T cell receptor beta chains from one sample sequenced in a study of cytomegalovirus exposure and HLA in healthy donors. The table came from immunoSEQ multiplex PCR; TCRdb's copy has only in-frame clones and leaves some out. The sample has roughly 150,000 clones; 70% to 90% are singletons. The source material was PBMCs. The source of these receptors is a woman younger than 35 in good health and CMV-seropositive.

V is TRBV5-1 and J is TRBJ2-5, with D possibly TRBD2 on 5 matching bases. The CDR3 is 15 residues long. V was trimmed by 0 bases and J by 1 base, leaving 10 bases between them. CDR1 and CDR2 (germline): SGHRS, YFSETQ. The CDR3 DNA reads TGCGCCAGCAGCTTGGGTGCGGGCACCCAAGAGACCCAGTACTTC. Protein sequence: CASSLGAGTQETQYF. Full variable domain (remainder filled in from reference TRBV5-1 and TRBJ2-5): KAGVTQTPRYLIKTRGQQVTLSCSPISGHRSVSWYQQTPGQGLQFLFEYFSETQRNKGNFPGRFSGRQFSNSRSEMNVSTLELGDSALYLCASSLGAGTQETQYFGPGTRLLVL.

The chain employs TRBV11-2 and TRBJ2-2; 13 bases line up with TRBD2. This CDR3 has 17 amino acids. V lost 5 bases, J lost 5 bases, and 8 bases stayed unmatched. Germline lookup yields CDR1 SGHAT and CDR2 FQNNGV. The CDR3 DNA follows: TGTGCCAGCAGCCGGACTAGCGGGAGAGCGAGTACCGGGGAGCTGTTTTTT. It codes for CASSRTSGRASTGELFF.

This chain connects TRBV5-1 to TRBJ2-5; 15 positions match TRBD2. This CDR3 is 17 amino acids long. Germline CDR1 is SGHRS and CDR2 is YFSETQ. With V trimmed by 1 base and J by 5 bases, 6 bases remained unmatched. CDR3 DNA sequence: TGCGCCAGCAGCTTGCGGGGACTAGCGGGAGGTCTTGAGACCCAGTACTTC. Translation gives CASSLRGLAGGLETQYF.

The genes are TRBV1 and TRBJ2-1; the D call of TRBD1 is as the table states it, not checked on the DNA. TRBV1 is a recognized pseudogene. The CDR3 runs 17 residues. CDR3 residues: CTSSPLDRPSSYNEQFF. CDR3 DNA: TGCACCAGCAGCCCCTTGGACAGGCCCAGCTCCTACAATGAGCAGTTCTTC.

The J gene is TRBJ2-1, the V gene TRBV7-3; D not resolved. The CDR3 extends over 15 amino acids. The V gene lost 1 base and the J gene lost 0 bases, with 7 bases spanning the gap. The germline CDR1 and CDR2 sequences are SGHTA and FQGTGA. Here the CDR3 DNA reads TGTGCCAGCAGCTTAAGGGCCGGCTCCTACAATGAGCAGTTCTTC. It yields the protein CASSLRAGSYNEQFF.

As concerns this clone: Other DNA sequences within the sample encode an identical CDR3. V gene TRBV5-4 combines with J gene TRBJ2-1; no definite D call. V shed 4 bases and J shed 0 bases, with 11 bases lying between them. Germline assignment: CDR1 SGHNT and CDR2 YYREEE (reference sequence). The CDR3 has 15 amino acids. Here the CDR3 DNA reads TGTGCCAGCAGCCCCGATTCGGGCTCCTACAATGAGCAGTTCTTC. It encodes CASSPDSGSYNEQFF.

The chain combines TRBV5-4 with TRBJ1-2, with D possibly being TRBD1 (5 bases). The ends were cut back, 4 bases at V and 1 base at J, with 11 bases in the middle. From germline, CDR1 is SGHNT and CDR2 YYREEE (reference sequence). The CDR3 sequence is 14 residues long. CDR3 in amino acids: CASSPRGSNYGYTF. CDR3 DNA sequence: TGTGCCAGCAGCCCTAGGGGCAGTAACTATGGCTACACCTTC.

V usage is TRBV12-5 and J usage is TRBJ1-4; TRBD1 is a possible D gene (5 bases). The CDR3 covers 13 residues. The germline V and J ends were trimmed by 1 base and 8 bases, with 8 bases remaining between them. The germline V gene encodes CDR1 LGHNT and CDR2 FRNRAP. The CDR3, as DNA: TGTGCTAGTGGTTTGGGGGGGGACGAAAAACTGTTTTTT. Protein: CASGLGGDEKLFF.